Below, one T cell receptor beta chain is given with its context. Its matching antigen is unknown. Only in-frame clones appear in the TCRdb table, and some are missing; sequencing was by immunoSEQ multiplex PCR. The sample shows 50,000 to 70,000 clones, 95% to 98% of them seen only once. This entry belongs to a study of siplizumab effects on memory and regulatory T cells. Findings of the study overall: Some alloreactive sequences were traceable to unstimulated CD4+ memory cells, and siplizumab significantly reduced them.

The CDR3 is made up of 14 amino acids. Germline CDR1 reads MNHEY; CDR2 reads SVGAGI. The V end was cut by 6 bases, the J end by 5 bases, with 17 bases between. The source is a human donor in good health. V usage is TRBV6-5 and J usage is TRBJ2-7; D is possibly TRBD2 (7 bases). Source material: naive CD8+ T cells sorted from blood. CDR3 DNA: TGTGCCAGCAGACCCCTCGGGGGGCCCAACGAGCAGTACTTC. Amino acids: CASRPLGGPNEQYF.